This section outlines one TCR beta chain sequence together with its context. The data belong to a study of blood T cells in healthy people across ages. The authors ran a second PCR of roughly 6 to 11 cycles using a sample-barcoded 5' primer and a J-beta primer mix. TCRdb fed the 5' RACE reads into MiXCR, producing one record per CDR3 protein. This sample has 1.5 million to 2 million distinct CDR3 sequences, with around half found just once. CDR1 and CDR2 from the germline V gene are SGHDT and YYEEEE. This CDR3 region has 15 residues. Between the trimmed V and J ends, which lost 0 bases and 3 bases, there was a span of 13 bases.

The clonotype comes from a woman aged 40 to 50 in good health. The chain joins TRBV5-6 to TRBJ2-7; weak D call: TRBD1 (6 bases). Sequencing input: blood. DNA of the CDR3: TGTGCCAGCAGCTTGGATACGGGCAGGGGCTACGAGCAGTACTTC. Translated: CASSLDTGRGYEQYF.